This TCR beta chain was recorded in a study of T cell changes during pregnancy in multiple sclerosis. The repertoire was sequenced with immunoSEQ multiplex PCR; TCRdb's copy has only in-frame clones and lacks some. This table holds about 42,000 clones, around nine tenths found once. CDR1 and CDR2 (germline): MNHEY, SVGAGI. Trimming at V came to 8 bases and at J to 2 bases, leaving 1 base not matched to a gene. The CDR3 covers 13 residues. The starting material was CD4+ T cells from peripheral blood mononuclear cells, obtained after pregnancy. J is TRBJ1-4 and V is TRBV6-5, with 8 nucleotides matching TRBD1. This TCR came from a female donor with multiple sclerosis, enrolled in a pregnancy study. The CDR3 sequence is CASSGGTNEKLFF. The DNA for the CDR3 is TGTGCCAGCTCAGGGGGCACTAATGAAAAACTGTTTTTT.